In this sample, the clone carrying this T cell receptor beta chain turned up a few times. Its specificity is unknown. The V gene's germline CDR1 is SEHNR and CDR2 FQNEAQ (reference sequence). This CDR3 spans 14 amino acids. V shed 5 bases, J shed 7 bases, and the junction held 11 bases outside the gene matches. This sample is drawn from a study of beta chain features in type 1 diabetes. At the level of the study: Sorted cells numbering approximately 110,000,000 were examined across all samples. Overall study findings and caveats: Type 1 diabetes patients had TCRB CDR3s that were shorter (moderately but significantly so) in all four CD4+ subsets. Reduced insertions and increased deletions marked VDJ junctions in type 1 diabetes patients.

Sorting based on CD45RO/CCR7/CD25/CD127/CD95/CD27 separated CD4+ naive, central memory, regulatory and stem cell-like memory cells. The sequenced template was cDNA made from the entire isolated RNA. The study sequenced naive, central memory and regulatory T cell samples to an average of around 3.4 million reads. The table came from immunoSEQ multiplex PCR; TCRdb's copy has only in-frame clones and leaves some out. Of about 360,000 clones listed, about 12% are singletons. The chain joins TRBV7-9 to TRBJ2-7, with 7 bases that match TRBD2. Sequenced material: naive CD4+ T cells from blood. The clonotype originates from a young woman with type 1 diabetes. For the CDR3, the DNA is TGTGCCAGCAGCCCCGGGGAGGGGTGGCGAGAGCAGTACTTC. Amino acids: CASSPGEGWREQYF. Complete variable domain (other parts from reference TRBV7-9 and TRBJ2-7): DTGVSQNPRHKITKRGQNVTFRCDPISEHNRLYWYRQTLGQGPEFLTYFQNEAQLEKSRLLSDRFSAERPKGSFSTLEIQRTEQGDSAMYLCASSPGEGWREQYFGPGTRLTVT.